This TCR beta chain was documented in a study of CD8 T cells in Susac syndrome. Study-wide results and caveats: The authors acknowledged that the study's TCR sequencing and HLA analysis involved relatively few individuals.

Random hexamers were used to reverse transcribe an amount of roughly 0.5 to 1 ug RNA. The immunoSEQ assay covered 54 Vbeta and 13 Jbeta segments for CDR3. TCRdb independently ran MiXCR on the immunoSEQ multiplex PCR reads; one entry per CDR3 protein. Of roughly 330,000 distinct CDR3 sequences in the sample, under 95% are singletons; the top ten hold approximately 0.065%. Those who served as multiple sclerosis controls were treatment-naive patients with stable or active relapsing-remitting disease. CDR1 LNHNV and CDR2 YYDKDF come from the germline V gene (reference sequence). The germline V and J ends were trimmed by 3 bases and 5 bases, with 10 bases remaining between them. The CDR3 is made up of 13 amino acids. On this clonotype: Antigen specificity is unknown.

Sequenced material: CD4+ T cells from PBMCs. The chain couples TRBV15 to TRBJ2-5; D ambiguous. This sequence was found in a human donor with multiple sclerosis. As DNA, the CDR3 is TGTGCCACCAGCAGCAGTCCGCGGGAGACCCAGTACTTC. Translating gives CATSSSPRETQYF. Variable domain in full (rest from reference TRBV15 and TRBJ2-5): DAMVIQNPRYQVTQFGKPVTLSCSQTLNHNVMYWYQQKSSQAPKLLFHYYDKDFNNEADTPDNFQSRRPNTSFCFLDIRSPGLGDTAMYLCATSSSPRETQYFGPGTRLLVL.